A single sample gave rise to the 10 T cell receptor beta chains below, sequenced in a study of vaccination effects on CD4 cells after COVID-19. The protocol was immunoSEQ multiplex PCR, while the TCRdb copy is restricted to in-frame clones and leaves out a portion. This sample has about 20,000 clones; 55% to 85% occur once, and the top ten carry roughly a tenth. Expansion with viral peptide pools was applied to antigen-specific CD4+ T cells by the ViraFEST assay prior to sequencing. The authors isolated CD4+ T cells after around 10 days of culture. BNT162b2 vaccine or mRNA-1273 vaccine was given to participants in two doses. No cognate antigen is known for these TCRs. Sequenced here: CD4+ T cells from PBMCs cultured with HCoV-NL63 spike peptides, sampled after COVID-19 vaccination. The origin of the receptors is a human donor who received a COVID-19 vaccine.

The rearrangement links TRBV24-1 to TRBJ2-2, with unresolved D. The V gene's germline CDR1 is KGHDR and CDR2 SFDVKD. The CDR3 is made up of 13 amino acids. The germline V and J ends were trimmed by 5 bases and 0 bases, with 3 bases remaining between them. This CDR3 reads CATSVSNTGELFF. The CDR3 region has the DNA TGTGCCACCAGTGTCTCGAACACCGGGGAGCTGTTTTTT.

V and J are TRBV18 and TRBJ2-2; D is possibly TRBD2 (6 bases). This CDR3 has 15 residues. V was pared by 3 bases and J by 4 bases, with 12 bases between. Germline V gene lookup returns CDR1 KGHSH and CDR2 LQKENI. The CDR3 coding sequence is TGTGCCAGCTCACCCGGTCAGCGGGCCACCGGGGAGCTGTTTTTT. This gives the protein CASSPGQRATGELFF.

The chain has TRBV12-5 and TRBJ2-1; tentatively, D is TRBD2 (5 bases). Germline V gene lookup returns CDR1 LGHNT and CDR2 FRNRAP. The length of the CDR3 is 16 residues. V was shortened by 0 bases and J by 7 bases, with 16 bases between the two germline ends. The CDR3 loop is CASGLVTPSPENEQFF. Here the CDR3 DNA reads TGTGCTAGTGGTTTGGTAACCCCTAGCCCGGAAAATGAGCAGTTCTTC.

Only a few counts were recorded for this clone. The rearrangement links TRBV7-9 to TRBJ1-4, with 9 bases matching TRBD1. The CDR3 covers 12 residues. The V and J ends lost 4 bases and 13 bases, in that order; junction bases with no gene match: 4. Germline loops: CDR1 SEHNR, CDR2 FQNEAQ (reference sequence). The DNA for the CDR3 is TGTGCCAGCAGCTGGGGACAGGGCGGACTGTTTTTT. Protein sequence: CASSWGQGGLFF.

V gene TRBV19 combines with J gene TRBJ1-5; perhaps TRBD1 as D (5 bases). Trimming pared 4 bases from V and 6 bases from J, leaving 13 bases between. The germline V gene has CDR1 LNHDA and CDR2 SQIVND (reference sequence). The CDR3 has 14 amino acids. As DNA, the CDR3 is TGTGCCAGTAGTAGCTCCAAGAGGGGTCAGCCCCAGCATTTT. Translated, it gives CASSSSKRGQPQHF.

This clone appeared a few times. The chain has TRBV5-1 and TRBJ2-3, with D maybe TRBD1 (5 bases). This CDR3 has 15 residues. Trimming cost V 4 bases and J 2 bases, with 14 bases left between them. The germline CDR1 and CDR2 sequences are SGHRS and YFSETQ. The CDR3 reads CASSLSDTITDTQYF. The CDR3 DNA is TGCGCCAGCAGCCTCTCGGACACTATCACAGATACGCAGTATTTT.

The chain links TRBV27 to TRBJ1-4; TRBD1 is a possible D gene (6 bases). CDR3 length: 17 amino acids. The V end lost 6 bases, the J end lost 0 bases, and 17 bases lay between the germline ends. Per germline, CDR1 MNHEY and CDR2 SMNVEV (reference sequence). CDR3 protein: CASSQALDSATNEKLFF. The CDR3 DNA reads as TGTGCCAGCAGCCAAGCGCTGGACAGTGCAACTAATGAAAAACTGTTTTTT. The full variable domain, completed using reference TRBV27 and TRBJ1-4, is EAQVTQNPRYLITVTGKKLTVTCSQNMNHEYMSWYRQDPGLGLRQIYYSMNVEVTDKGDVPEGYKVSRKEKRNFPLILESPSPNQTSLYFCASSQALDSATNEKLFFGSGTQLSVL.

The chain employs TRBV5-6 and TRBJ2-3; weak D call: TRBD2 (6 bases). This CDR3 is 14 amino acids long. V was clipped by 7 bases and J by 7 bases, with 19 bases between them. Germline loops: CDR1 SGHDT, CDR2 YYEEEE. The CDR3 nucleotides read TGTGCCAGCGTCGGGAGTGGCGGGGCACATACGCAGTATTTT. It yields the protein CASVGSGGAHTQYF. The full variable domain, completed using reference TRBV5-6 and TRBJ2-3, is DAGVTQSPTHLIKTRGQQVTLRCSPKSGHDTVSWYQQALGQGPQFIFQYYEEEERQRGNFPDRFSGHQFPNYSSELNVNALLLGDSALYLCASVGSGGAHTQYFGPGTRLTVL.

DNA for the CDR3: TGTGCCAGCCAGGGGCTGGCCGGCCCCCACACTGAAGCTTTCTTT. It yields the protein CASQGLAGPHTEAFF. The J gene is TRBJ1-1, the V gene TRBV7-9; weak D call: TRBD1 (6 bases). CDR3 length: 15 amino acids. Germline values: CDR1 SEHNR, CDR2 FQNEAQ (reference sequence). The ends were cut back, 8 bases at V and 3 bases at J, with 19 bases in the middle.

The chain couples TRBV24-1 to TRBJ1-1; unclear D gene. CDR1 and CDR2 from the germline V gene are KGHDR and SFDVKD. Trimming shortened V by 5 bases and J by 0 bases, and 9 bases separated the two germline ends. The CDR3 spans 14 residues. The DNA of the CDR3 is TGTGCCACCAGTGCTGGAGGCCTGAACACTGAAGCTTTCTTT. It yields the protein CATSAGGLNTEAFF.